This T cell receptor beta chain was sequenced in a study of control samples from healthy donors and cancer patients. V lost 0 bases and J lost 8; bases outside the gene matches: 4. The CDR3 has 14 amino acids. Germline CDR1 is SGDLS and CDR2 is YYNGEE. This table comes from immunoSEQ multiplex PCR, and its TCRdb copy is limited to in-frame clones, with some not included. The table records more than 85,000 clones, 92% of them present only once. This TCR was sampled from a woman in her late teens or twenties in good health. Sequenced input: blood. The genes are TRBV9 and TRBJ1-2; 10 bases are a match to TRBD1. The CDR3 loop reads CASSVVGTGEGYTF. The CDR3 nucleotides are TGTGCCAGCAGCGTAGTGGGGACAGGGGAAGGCTACACCTTC.